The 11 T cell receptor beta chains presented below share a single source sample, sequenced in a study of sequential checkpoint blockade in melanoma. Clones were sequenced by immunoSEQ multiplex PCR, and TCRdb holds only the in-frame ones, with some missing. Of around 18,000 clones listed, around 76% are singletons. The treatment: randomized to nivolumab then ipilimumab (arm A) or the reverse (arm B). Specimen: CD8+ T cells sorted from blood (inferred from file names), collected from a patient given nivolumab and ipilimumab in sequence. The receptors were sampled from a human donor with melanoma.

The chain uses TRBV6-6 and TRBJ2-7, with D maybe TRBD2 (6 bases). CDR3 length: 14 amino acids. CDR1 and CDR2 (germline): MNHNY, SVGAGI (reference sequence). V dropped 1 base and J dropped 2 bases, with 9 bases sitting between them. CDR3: CASSYLGLPYEQYF. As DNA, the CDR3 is TGTGCCAGCAGTTACTTGGGACTCCCCTACGAGCAGTACTTC.

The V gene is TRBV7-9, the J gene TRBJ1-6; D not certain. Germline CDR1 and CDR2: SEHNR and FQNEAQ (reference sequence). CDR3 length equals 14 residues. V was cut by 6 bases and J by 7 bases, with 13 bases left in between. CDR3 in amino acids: CASSLTDTNSPLHF. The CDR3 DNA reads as TGTGCCAGCAGTCTCACAGATACCAATTCACCCCTCCACTTT.

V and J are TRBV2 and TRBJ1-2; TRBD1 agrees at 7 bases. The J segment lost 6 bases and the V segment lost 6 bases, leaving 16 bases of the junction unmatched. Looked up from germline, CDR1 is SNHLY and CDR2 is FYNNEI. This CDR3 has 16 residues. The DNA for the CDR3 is TGTGCCAGCAGGACCCCTGGACAGGCAATAAGGCATGGCTACACCTTC. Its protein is CASRTPGQAIRHGYTF. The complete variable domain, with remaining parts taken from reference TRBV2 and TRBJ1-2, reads EPEVTQTPSHQVTQMGQEVILRCVPISNHLYFYWYRQILGQKVEFLVSFYNNEISEKSEIFDDQFSVERPDGSNFTLKIRSTKLEDSAMYFCASRTPGQAIRHGYTFGSGTRLTVV.

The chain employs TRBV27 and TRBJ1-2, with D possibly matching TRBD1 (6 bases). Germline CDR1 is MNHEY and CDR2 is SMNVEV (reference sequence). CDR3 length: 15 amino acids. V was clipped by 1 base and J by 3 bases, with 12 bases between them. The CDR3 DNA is TGTGCCAGCAGTTTATACTCAACAGGGTACTATGGCTACACCTTC. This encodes CASSLYSTGYYGYTF.

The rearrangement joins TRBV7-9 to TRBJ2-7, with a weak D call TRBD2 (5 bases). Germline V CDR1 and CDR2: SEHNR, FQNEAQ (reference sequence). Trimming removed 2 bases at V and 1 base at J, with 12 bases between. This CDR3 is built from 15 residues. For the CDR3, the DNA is TGTGCCAGCAGCTTATCGGGGATGGGGTCCTACGAGCAGTACTTC. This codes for CASSLSGMGSYEQYF.

Written as DNA, the CDR3 is TGTGCCAGCAGCTTGGTACAGGGGGCAGCCTACGAGCAGTACTTC. The encoded protein is CASSLVQGAAYEQYF. This chain joins TRBV5-5 and TRBJ2-7; 9 bases align to TRBD1. Per the germline V gene, CDR1 is SGHKS and CDR2 is YYEKEE (reference sequence). V lost 0 bases, J lost 2 bases, and 3 bases stayed unmatched. The CDR3 contains 15 residues.

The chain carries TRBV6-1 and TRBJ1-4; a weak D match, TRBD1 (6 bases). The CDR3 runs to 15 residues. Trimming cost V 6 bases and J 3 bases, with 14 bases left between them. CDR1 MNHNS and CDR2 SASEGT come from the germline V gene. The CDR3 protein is CASSPLRQANEKLFF. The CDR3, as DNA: TGTGCCAGCAGCCCATTAAGACAGGCTAATGAAAAACTGTTTTTT.

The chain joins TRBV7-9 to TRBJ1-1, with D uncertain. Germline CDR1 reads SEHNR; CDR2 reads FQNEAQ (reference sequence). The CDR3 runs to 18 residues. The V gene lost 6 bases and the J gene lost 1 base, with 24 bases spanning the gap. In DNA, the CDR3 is TGTGCCAGCAGTCTAAAGGGAGGTTCGGCGACCCAGAACACTGAAGCTTTCTTT. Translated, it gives CASSLKGGSATQNTEAFF.

The CDR3 is CASRGTSDNEQFF. CDR3 nucleotide sequence: TGTGCCAGCAGGGGGACTAGCGATAATGAGCAGTTCTTC. This chain joins TRBV6-6 and TRBJ2-1, with TRBD2 identical over 10 bases. Germline loops: CDR1 MNHNY, CDR2 SVGAGI (reference sequence). V gave up 6 bases and J gave up 7 bases; unmatched junction bases: 3. The CDR3 contains 13 residues.

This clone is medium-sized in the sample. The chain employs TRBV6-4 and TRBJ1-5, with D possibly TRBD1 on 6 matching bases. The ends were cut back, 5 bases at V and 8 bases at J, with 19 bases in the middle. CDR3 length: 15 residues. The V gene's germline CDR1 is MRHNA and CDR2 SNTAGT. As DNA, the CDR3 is TGTGCCAGCAGTCCTACAGGGTCGGGTGAAAAGCCCCAGCATTTT. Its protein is CASSPTGSGEKPQHF.

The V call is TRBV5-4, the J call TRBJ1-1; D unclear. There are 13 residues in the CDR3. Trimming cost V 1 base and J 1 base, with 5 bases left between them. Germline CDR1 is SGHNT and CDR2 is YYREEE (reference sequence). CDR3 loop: CASSLFQNTEAFF. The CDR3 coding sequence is TGTGCCAGCAGCTTGTTCCAGAACACTGAAGCTTTCTTT.